The 16 T cell receptor beta chains reported below all come from one sample, sequenced in a study of blood T cell repertoires in COVID-19. The method was immunoSEQ multiplex PCR; TCRdb's version includes in-frame clones alone and lacks a portion of them. The data hold 200,000 to 250,000 clones, with about 82% observed a single time. Sequencing was carried out using PBMCs or T cells enriched from blood (not recorded which). These receptors were taken from a woman aged 45-65 years with acute COVID-19.

V is TRBV28 and J is TRBJ1-6; no reliable D call. V shed 1 base and J shed 11 bases, with 12 bases lying between them. This CDR3 has 14 residues. CDR1 and CDR2 from the germline V gene are MDHEN and SYDVKM. In DNA form, the CDR3 reads TGTGCCAGCAGTTTATCGGTTGCGCTTGCACCCCTCCACTTT. Residues: CASSLSVALAPLHF. The entire variable domain, with the rest obtained from reference TRBV28 and TRBJ1-6, is as follows: DVKVTQSSRYLVKRTGEKVFLECVQDMDHENMFWYRQDPGLGLRLIYFSYDVKMKEKGDIPEGYSVSREKKERFSLILESASTNQTSMYLCASSLSVALAPLHFGNGTRLTVT.

This sequence joins TRBV10-1 and TRBJ2-3; D uncertain. CDR1 and CDR2 from the germline V gene are WNHNN and SYGVQD (reference sequence). The CDR3 spans 15 residues. The V end lost 3 bases, the J end lost 4 bases, and 14 bases lay between the germline ends. This CDR3 is CASSEVLSGSDTQYF. CDR3 sequence (DNA): TGCGCCAGCAGTGAAGTACTTTCCGGGTCAGATACGCAGTATTTT.

As concerns this clone: The sample holds other DNA sequences that translate to the same CDR3. The rearrangement uses TRBV3-1 (or the pseudogene TRBV3-2) and TRBJ1-2; possibly TRBD1 for D (6 bases). The CDR3 consists of 14 residues. Per the germline V gene, CDR1 is LGHDT and CDR2 is YNNKEL (reference sequence). Deletions cut 4 bases from V and 2 bases from J, with 11 bases between. Here the CDR3 DNA reads TGTGCCAGCAGCCGGGGCCAGGGGAACTATGGCTACACCTTC. Protein sequence: CASSRGQGNYGYTF.

The chain uses TRBV30 and TRBJ2-2; possibly TRBD2 for D (7 bases). This CDR3 is built from 18 residues. V lost 0 bases to trimming and J lost 5 bases, with 22 bases between them. Germline-derived CDR1 and CDR2 are GTSNPN and SVGIG (reference sequence). CDR3 coding DNA: TGTGCCTGGAGTGTACTCCCAGGGGCCCAGGGAGGGACCGGGGAGCTGTTTTTT. The encoded protein is CAWSVLPGAQGGTGELFF.

V usage is TRBV19 and J usage is TRBJ1-1; D might be TRBD1 (5 bases). This CDR3 comprises 16 residues. Trimming stripped 5 bases from V and 0 bases from J, with 16 bases between. The germline V gene has CDR1 LNHDA and CDR2 SQIVND (reference sequence). CDR3: CASSRVGGGLNTEAFF. The CDR3 DNA is TGTGCCAGTAGTCGGGTGGGGGGAGGCTTGAACACTGAAGCTTTCTTT.

The chain is built from TRBV4-1 and TRBJ1-1; D is ambiguous. Trimming stripped 1 base from V and 1 base from J, with 13 bases between. The CDR3 is 16 amino acids. Germline values: CDR1 MGHRA, CDR2 YSYEKL. The CDR3 coding sequence is TGCGCCAGCAGCCAAGGTAACCAAATGAGGAACACTGAAGCTTTCTTT. Amino acid sequence: CASSQGNQMRNTEAFF.

The chain recombines TRBV30 with TRBJ1-5; D is undetermined. The V gene lost 1 base and the J gene lost 4 bases, with 5 bases spanning the gap. The CDR3 covers 12 residues. Germline V CDR1 and CDR2: GTSNPN, SVGIG (reference sequence). CDR3 amino acids: CAWSDGNQPQHF. CDR3 DNA: TGTGCCTGGAGTGACGGGAATCAGCCCCAGCATTTT.

V and J are TRBV10-3 and TRBJ2-5, with 8 bases lining up with TRBD2. Germline CDR1 ENHRY, CDR2 SYGVKD. The J segment lost 2 bases and the V segment lost 7 bases, leaving 9 bases of the junction unmatched. The CDR3 sequence is 15 residues long. DNA for the CDR3: TGTGCCATCACTTTAAAGACTAGCGAACAAGAGACCCAGTACTTC. Translation gives CAITLKTSEQETQYF.

This rearrangement joins TRBV19 to TRBJ2-1; D is ambiguous. Germline lookup yields CDR1 LNHDA and CDR2 SQIVND (reference sequence). The CDR3 is made up of 13 amino acids. The V end was cut by 3 bases, the J end by 7 bases, with 10 bases between. The CDR3 here is CASSIRSWNEQFF. The DNA for the CDR3 is TGTGCCAGTAGTATTAGGAGCTGGAATGAGCAGTTCTTC.

J is TRBJ1-1 and V is TRBV30; possibly TRBD1 for D (5 bases). CDR1 is GTSNPN, CDR2 SVGIG, per germline (reference sequence). V gave up 5 bases and J gave up 8 bases, with 6 bases separating them. CDR3 size: 9 residues. CDR3: CAWGAEAFF. The CDR3 region has the DNA TGTGCCTGGGGGGCCGAAGCTTTCTTT.

The rearrangement uses TRBV24-1 and TRBJ2-1; TRBD1 matches 8 bases. From germline, CDR1 is KGHDR and CDR2 SFDVKD. The CDR3 is made up of 16 amino acids. V was pared by 4 bases and J by 5 bases, with 9 bases of the junction left unmatched. CDR3: CATSEAGQGANNEQFF. In DNA, the CDR3 is TGTGCCACCAGTGAAGCGGGCCAGGGGGCGAACAATGAGCAGTTCTTC.

The rearrangement links TRBV7-2 to TRBJ1-3, with TRBD1 as a possible D gene (5 bases). V lost 8 bases and J lost 0, with 11 bases in between. Germline CDR1 and CDR2: SGHTA and FQGNSA. The CDR3 is made up of 14 amino acids. In nucleotides, the CDR3 is TGTGCCAGCCGAGGACAAGTCTCTGGAAACACCATATATTTT. Translated: CASRGQVSGNTIYF.

The chain combines TRBV2 with TRBJ1-1; D remains unclear. Between the trimmed V and J ends, which lost 7 bases and 4 bases, there was a span of 16 bases. Looked up from germline, CDR1 is SNHLY and CDR2 is FYNNEI. The CDR3 consists of 14 residues. The CDR3 nucleotides read TGTGCCAGCATCCTAAGGAACAGTGGCACTGAAGCTTTCTTT. The encoded protein is CASILRNSGTEAFF.

V gene TRBV6-1 combines with J gene TRBJ2-5, with 9 bases fitting TRBD2. The ends lost 2 bases at V and 4 bases at J; junction bases unmatched: 8. The CDR3 totals 16 residues. The germline gives CDR1 MNHNS, CDR2 SASEGT. In nucleotides, the CDR3 is TGTGCCAGCAGTGAACTAGCGGGGTCCGGGGTAGAGACCCAGTACTTC. Translated, it gives CASSELAGSGVETQYF.

The chain uses TRBV6-2 or TRBV6-3 and TRBJ1-5; 8 bases align to TRBD1. The J segment lost 5 bases and the V segment lost 6 bases, leaving 9 bases of the junction unmatched. This CDR3 contains 15 residues. CDR1 is MNHEY, CDR2 SVGEGT, per germline. CDR3 protein: CASSLMDRVHQPQHF. For the CDR3, the DNA is TGTGCCAGCAGCCTGATGGACAGGGTACATCAGCCCCAGCATTTT.

A remark on this clone: Other DNA sequences within the sample encode an identical CDR3. The V call is TRBV19, the J call TRBJ1-1, with a weak D call TRBD1 (6 bases). There are 14 residues in the CDR3. CDR1 is LNHDA and CDR2 is SQIVND in the germline V gene (reference sequence). Deletions cut 0 bases from V and 2 bases from J, with 7 bases between. CDR3 region: CASSIDRGNTEAFF. CDR3 DNA sequence: TGTGCCAGTAGTATAGACAGGGGTAACACTGAAGCTTTCTTT.